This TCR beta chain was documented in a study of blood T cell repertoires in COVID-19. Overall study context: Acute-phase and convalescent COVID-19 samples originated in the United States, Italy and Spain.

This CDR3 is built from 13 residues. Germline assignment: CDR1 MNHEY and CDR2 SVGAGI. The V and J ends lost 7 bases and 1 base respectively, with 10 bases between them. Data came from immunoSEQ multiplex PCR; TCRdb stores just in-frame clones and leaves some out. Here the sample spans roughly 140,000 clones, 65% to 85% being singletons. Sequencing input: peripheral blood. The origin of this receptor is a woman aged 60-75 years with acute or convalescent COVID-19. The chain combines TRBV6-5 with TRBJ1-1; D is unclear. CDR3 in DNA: TGTGCCAGCAACACCCGGAGGAACACTGAAGCTTTCTTT. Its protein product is CASNTRRNTEAFF.